At least ten counts were recorded for the clone carrying this TCR beta chain. TCRdb called the 5' RACE reads again in MiXCR, with one record for every CDR3 protein. Counted here are approximately 89,000 distinct CDR3 sequences, about 5% occurring once; the ten biggest clones make up 7.5%. The data were obtained in a study of T cells of healthy individuals. Trimming cost V 4 bases and J 0 bases, with 16 bases left between them. Per the germline V gene, CDR1 is MNHEY and CDR2 is SVGEGT. CDR3 length equals 18 residues. This receptor was obtained from a female donor in good health. This chain uses TRBV6-2 or TRBV6-3 with TRBJ2-6, with D perhaps being TRBD1 or TRBD2 (5 bases each). CDR3 in amino acids: CASSSTLTDYSGANVLTF. The CDR3 DNA reads TGTGCCAGCAGTTCTACTTTGACAGACTACTCTGGGGCCAACGTCCTGACTTTC.